Below are 28 T cell receptor beta chains sequenced from a single sample in a study of shared clonotypes between healthy human individuals. Sequencing used immunoSEQ multiplex PCR; TCRdb keeps in-frame clones, though not all of them. The sample lists hundreds of thousands of clones; about 74% were seen once. Sequencing was performed on PBMCs. All receptors derive from a woman between 40 and 55 years old in good health. Some clones in this sample may be carry-over from other donors' samples.

The rearrangement joins TRBV4-1 to TRBJ2-7, with D perhaps TRBD2 (5 bases). Germline V CDR1 and CDR2: MGHRA, YSYEKL. The V end was cut by 0 bases, the J end by 4 bases, with 7 bases between. The CDR3 is made up of 13 amino acids. CDR3 region: CASSQEGVYEQYF. The CDR3, as DNA: TGCGCCAGCAGCCAAGAGGGAGTATACGAGCAGTACTTC.

This clone occurred once. J is TRBJ2-7 and V is TRBV5-4; TRBD2 aligns across 9 bases. The CDR3 runs to 16 residues. V shed 3 bases, J shed 3 bases, and the junction held 10 bases outside the gene matches. Germline CDR1 SGHNT, CDR2 YYREEE (reference sequence). CDR3 coding DNA: TGTGCCAGCAGCTCCCGTAGCGGGGGCCCTTTCTACGAGCAGTACTTC. Translated: CASSSRSGGPFYEQYF.

The chain carries TRBV11-2 and TRBJ2-7; 7 positions agree with TRBD2. This CDR3 region has 14 residues. The J segment lost 7 bases and the V segment lost 3 bases, leaving 9 bases of the junction unmatched. Germline CDR1 is SGHAT and CDR2 is FQNNGV. The DNA for the CDR3 is TGTGCCAGCAGCTTCTCGCATCCTAGCGGTGAGCAGTACTTC. Translating it yields CASSFSHPSGEQYF.

The V call is TRBV7-9, the J call TRBJ2-6; TRBD1 aligns across 10 bases. Germline V gene data show CDR1 as SEHNR and CDR2 as FQNEAQ (reference sequence). The CDR3 length is 18 residues. The junction had 10 bases not matched to a gene; V was cut back by 4 bases and J by 4 bases. CDR3 protein: CASSYRTGGKGGANVLTF. As DNA, the CDR3 is TGTGCCAGCAGCTACAGGACAGGGGGTAAGGGAGGGGCCAACGTCCTGACTTTC.

The V gene is TRBV4-2, the J gene TRBJ2-5, with 8 bases matching TRBD2. The J call may be faulty, since TRBJ2-7 better matches the DNA end. The germline V gene encodes CDR1 LGHNA and CDR2 YNFKEQ. This CDR3 spans 16 amino acids. This chain's CDR3 is CASSQDLGSGRDEQYF. The CDR3 DNA is TGTGCCAGCAGCCAAGATTTAGGGAGCGGGAGAGACGAGCAGTACTTC.

This sequence joins TRBV30 and TRBJ1-6; TRBD1 might be the D (5 bases). Trimming took off 4 bases at V and 7 bases at J, with 11 bases between the two ends. The CDR3 totals 13 residues. Germline V gene sequence: CDR1 GTSNPN, CDR2 SVGIG (reference sequence). CDR3 amino acids: CAWTGTDNSPLHF. In DNA form, the CDR3 reads TGTGCCTGGACCGGGACGGACAATTCACCCCTCCACTTT.

This clone was picked up a small number of times. The V and J genes are TRBV4-2 and TRBJ2-7; TRBD2 matches 13 bases. Per germline, CDR1 LGHNA and CDR2 YNFKEQ. This CDR3 is 16 amino acids long. J was trimmed by 2 bases and V by 3 bases; bases with no gene match: 4. CDR3 nucleotides: TGTGCCAGCAGCCAGGGGACTAGCGGGAAACCCTACGAGCAGTACTTC. Translation gives CASSQGTSGKPYEQYF.

This clone was seen a few times. V is TRBV18 and J is TRBJ1-2, with TRBD1 as a possible D gene (5 bases). The V end lost 2 bases, the J end lost 4 bases, and 20 bases lay between the germline ends. Per the germline V gene, CDR1 is KGHSH and CDR2 is LQKENI. The CDR3 is 17 amino acids. This CDR3 is CASSPGGSLGIGYGYTF. As DNA, the CDR3 is TGTGCCAGCTCACCAGGGGGAAGTTTAGGTATCGGCTATGGCTACACCTTC.

The CDR3 DNA is TGTGCCTGGAGTACAGGGTCCGCGGGAAACACCATATATTTT. Residues: CAWSTGSAGNTIYF. V usage is TRBV30 and J usage is TRBJ1-3; weak D call: TRBD1 (6 bases). Germline values: CDR1 GTSNPN, CDR2 SVGIG (reference sequence). Trimming pared 2 bases from V and 4 bases from J, leaving 12 bases between. The CDR3 is 14 residues long.

This clone has a handful of counts. The rearrangement links TRBV18 to TRBJ1-2, with 7 bases lining up with TRBD1. The germline CDR1 and CDR2 sequences are KGHSH and LQKENI. CDR3 length equals 15 residues. Trimming removed 5 bases from V and 3 bases from J; junction bases left unmatched: 9. CDR3 DNA sequence: TGTGCCAGCTCAGTCCGACAGGGTCGGGACTATGGCTACACCTTC. This translates into CASSVRQGRDYGYTF.

This chain joins TRBV5-1 and TRBJ1-1; no definite D call. V was trimmed by 4 bases and J by 0 bases, leaving 10 bases between them. This CDR3 region has 14 residues. The V gene's germline CDR1 is SGHRS and CDR2 YFSETQ. The CDR3 protein is CASSRLGMNTEAFF. The CDR3 bases are TGCGCCAGCAGCCGTTTGGGTATGAACACTGAAGCTTTCTTT.

The sample holds one count of this clone. J is TRBJ2-2 and V is TRBV5-6; 7 positions match TRBD2. The V and J ends lost 4 bases and 4 bases, in that order; junction bases with no gene match: 7. Germline V gene data show CDR1 as SGHDT and CDR2 as YYEEEE. The CDR3 totals 15 residues. The CDR3 DNA follows: TGTGCCAGCAGCAGGAGCGGGATCGGCACCGGGGAGCTGTTTTTT. Residues: CASSRSGIGTGELFF.

This chain connects TRBV5-1 to TRBJ2-7; 10 bases fit TRBD2. V shed 4 bases, J shed 3 bases, and the junction held 7 bases outside the gene matches. The length of the CDR3 is 15 residues. CDR1 SGHRS and CDR2 YFSETQ come from the germline V gene. The DNA of the CDR3 is TGCGCCAGCAGCCTAGGACTAGCGGTAAACTACGAGCAGTACTTC. It codes for CASSLGLAVNYEQYF.

To note about this clone: One junction end does not reproduce the germline sequence, and a read error may be involved. J is TRBJ2-5 and V is TRBV7-7; no reliable D call. CDR1 is SSHAT, CDR2 FNYEAQ, per germline (reference sequence). The CDR3 totals 14 residues. CDR3 in amino acids: CASSLVSGQETQYF. The CDR3 DNA follows: TGTGCTAGCAGCTTAGTGTCAGGTCAAGAGACCCAGTACTTC. The full variable domain, with the rest looked up from reference TRBV7-7 and TRBJ2-5, is GAGVSQSPRYKVTKRGQDVTLRCDPISSHATLYWYQQALGQGPEFLTYFNYEAQPDKSGLPSDRFSAERPEGSISTLTIQRTEQRDSAMYRCASSLVSGQETQYFGPGTRLLVL.

V is TRBV11-2 and J is TRBJ2-5; D is uncertain. The end of the DNA aligns better with TRBJ2-7, so the J call may be wrong. Germline V gives CDR1 SGHAT, CDR2 FQNNGV. There are 13 residues in the CDR3. In DNA form, the CDR3 reads TGTGCCAGCAGCTTAATTGTTGCTCCCGAGCAGTACTTC. Protein: CASSLIVAPEQYF.

This rearrangement joins TRBV5-1 to TRBJ2-7; 13 bases match TRBD2. The CDR3 spans 17 residues. Germline CDR1 reads SGHRS; CDR2 reads YFSETQ. Trimming cost V 0 bases and J 2 bases; bases outside gene matches: 5. The CDR3 bases are TGCGCCAGCAGCTTGGGTTTCGGGACTAGCGGGGCCTACGAGCAGTACTTC. Its protein product is CASSLGFGTSGAYEQYF.

This chain links TRBV7-7 with TRBJ2-3, with 11 bases aligning to TRBD2. Germline values: CDR1 SSHAT, CDR2 FNYEAQ (reference sequence). There are 15 residues in the CDR3. V was clipped by 5 bases and J by 3 bases; unmatched bases: 4. For the CDR3, the DNA is TGTGCCAGCAGCCGTGGACTAGCGGGTACAGATACGCAGTATTTT. As protein: CASSRGLAGTDTQYF.

This clone occurred a few times. The V and J genes are TRBV27 and TRBJ1-2, with 11 bases that match TRBD1. Germline assignment: CDR1 MNHEY and CDR2 SMNVEV (reference sequence). Trimming removed 1 base from V and 4 bases from J; junction bases left unmatched: 5. The CDR3 has 16 amino acids. CDR3 amino acids: CASSLLAGQGVYGYTF. The CDR3 region has the DNA TGTGCCAGCAGTTTATTGGCGGGACAGGGGGTCTATGGCTACACCTTC.

V is TRBV18 and J is TRBJ2-5; D is unresolved. The closer fit of TRBJ2-7 to the DNA end suggests the J call may be wrong. CDR1 is KGHSH and CDR2 is LQKENI in the germline V gene. The CDR3 has 11 residues. CDR3 sequence reads: CASSDLYEQYF. CDR3 bases: TGTGCCAGCTCAGATCTTTACGAGCAGTACTTC.

The V gene is TRBV28, the J gene TRBJ2-2, with a weak D call TRBD2 (7 bases). CDR3 size: 14 residues. V lost 7 bases and J 3 bases, leaving 12 bases between the germline ends. Germline loops: CDR1 MDHEN, CDR2 SYDVKM. CDR3 bases: TGTGCCAGCAAGCTAGGGGGGGACACCGGGGAGCTGTTTTTT. This sequence encodes CASKLGGDTGELFF.

With respect to this clone: A junction boundary mismatches the germline segment, possibly from a read error. The chain couples TRBV10-3 to TRBJ1-5; TRBD1 matches at 7 bases. CDR1 is ENHRY, CDR2 SYGVKD, per germline. This CDR3 contains 12 residues. The CDR3 coding sequence is TGTGCCATCAGTGCCTACGGGACAGAGTTGAGTTTT. It codes for CAISAYGTELSF.

The rearrangement uses TRBV28 and TRBJ1-1; D may be TRBD1 (5 bases). V lost 5 bases to trimming and J lost 1 base, with 11 bases between them. This CDR3 contains 14 residues. Germline V gives CDR1 MDHEN, CDR2 SYDVKM. CDR3 loop: CASSPSQGNTEAFF. In DNA form, the CDR3 reads TGTGCCAGCAGTCCATCCCAGGGGAACACTGAAGCTTTCTTT.

The chain recombines TRBV27 with TRBJ1-4; 7 nucleotides align to TRBD1. This CDR3 comprises 17 residues. The germline CDR1 and CDR2 sequences are MNHEY and SMNVEV (reference sequence). The trim removed 5 bases at V and 8 bases at J, leaving 17 bases unmatched. The CDR3 nucleotides read TGTGCCAGCAGTCTCACACAGGGTAGGGGGCTGCAGGAAAAACTGTTTTTT. Its protein product is CASSLTQGRGLQEKLFF.

The chain links TRBV29-1 to TRBJ1-5; D unresolved. V dropped 2 bases and J dropped 4 bases, with 12 bases sitting between them. Germline CDR1 is SQVTM and CDR2 is ANQGSEA. CDR3 length equals 14 residues. This CDR3 is CSVELRAGNQPQHF. CDR3 DNA sequence: TGCAGCGTTGAATTGAGAGCAGGTAATCAGCCCCAGCATTTT.

The J gene is TRBJ2-7, the V gene TRBV27, with no clear D. Germline values: CDR1 MNHEY, CDR2 SMNVEV (reference sequence). Trimming left V 5 bases short and J 2 bases short, with 10 bases between. This CDR3 contains 13 residues. The CDR3 DNA is TGTGCCAGCAGTCCCGACGCAGCCTACGAGCAGTACTTC. This encodes CASSPDAAYEQYF.

This clone was found a few times. V usage is TRBV20-1 and J usage is TRBJ2-7; D possibly corresponds to TRBD2 (5 bases). There are 11 residues in the CDR3. Germline V lookup: CDR1 DFQATT, CDR2 SNEGSKA (reference sequence). Trimming left V 0 bases short and J 6 bases short, with 6 bases between. Here the CDR3 reads CSAREGVEQYF. As DNA, the CDR3 is TGCAGTGCTAGAGAGGGAGTCGAGCAGTACTTC.

The gene calls are TRBV4-2 and TRBJ2-7; 9 nucleotides line up with TRBD2. The CDR3 runs 14 residues. V shed 5 bases, J shed 4 bases, and the junction held 6 bases outside the gene matches. Germline values: CDR1 LGHNA, CDR2 YNFKEQ. This CDR3 is CASSLGGRGYEQYF. The CDR3 nucleotides are TGTGCCAGCAGCTTGGGCGGGAGGGGGTACGAGCAGTACTTC.

This clone was observed many times. The chain links TRBV10-2 to TRBJ2-7; either TRBD1 or TRBD2 may supply D (5 bases each). V was shortened by 2 bases and J by 6 bases, with 5 bases between the two germline ends. Germline-derived CDR1 and CDR2 are WSHSY and SAAADI. CDR3 size: 11 residues. CDR3 in amino acids: CASSEGGEQYF. The CDR3, as DNA: TGCGCCAGCAGTGAGGGGGGCGAGCAGTACTTC.